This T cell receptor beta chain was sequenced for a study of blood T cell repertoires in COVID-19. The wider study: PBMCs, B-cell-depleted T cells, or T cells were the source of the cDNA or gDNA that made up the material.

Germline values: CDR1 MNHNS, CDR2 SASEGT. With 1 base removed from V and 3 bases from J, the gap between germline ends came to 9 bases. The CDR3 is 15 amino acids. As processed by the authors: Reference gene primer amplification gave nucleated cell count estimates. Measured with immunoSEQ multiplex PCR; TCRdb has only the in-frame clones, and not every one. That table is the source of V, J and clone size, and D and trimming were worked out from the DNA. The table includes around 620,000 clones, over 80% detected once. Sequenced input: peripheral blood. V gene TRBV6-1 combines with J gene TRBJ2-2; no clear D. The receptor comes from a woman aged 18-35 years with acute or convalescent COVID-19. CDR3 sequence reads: CASSEGQRDTGELFF. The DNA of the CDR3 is TGTGCCAGCAGTGAAGGGCAGCGAGACACCGGGGAGCTGTTTTTT.